The 8 T cell receptor beta chains below come from one sample, sequenced in a study of cytomegalovirus exposure and HLA in healthy donors (TCRdb year 2017). The library was prepared using the immunoSEQ multiplex PCR assay. The multiplex PCR relied on a mix of 60 forward primers for TCR Vbeta segments and 13 reverse primers for TCR Jbeta segments. The clones in this table, taken by TCRdb from immuneACCESS, are in-frame only. Not every clone is retained; where verified, under half of the shortfall comes from an unresolved V gene, and the cause of the rest is unknown. The sample table lists 98,000 or so clones, approximately 76% of them with a count of one. In total, the top ten clones hold about 5% of the sample. Material for sequencing was PBMCs. These receptors originate from a woman between 18 and 30 years old in good health and CMV-seropositive.

The gene calls are TRBV4-1 and TRBJ1-2; a possible D gene is TRBD1 (5 bases). V lost 0 bases and J lost 2, with 10 bases in between. The CDR3 runs 15 residues. Germline V gene sequence: CDR1 MGHRA, CDR2 YSYEKL. The CDR3 reads CASSQDLPGNYGYTF. Written as DNA, the CDR3 is TGCGCCAGCAGCCAAGATCTCCCAGGGAACTATGGCTACACCTTC.

The chain recombines TRBV9 with TRBJ2-1, with D perhaps TRBD1 (5 bases). Trimming stripped 3 bases from V and 5 bases from J, with 9 bases between. CDR1 is SGDLS and CDR2 is YYNGEE in the germline V gene. This CDR3 comprises 13 residues. CDR3 loop: CASSALQDNEQFF. The CDR3 nucleotides are TGTGCCAGCAGCGCTCTACAGGACAATGAGCAGTTCTTC.

This clone has only one observation. The chain has TRBV28 and TRBJ2-7, with 12 bases matching TRBD1. V dropped 6 bases and J dropped 6; count of bases not matched to a gene: 9. The germline CDR1 and CDR2 sequences are MDHEN and SYDVKM. The CDR3 is 15 amino acids. The DNA of the CDR3 is TGTGCCAGCAGCCCCGGGGACAGGGGGCGCGGCGAGCAGTACTTC. The encoded protein is CASSPGDRGRGEQYF. The variable domain in full, completed from reference TRBV28 and TRBJ2-7, reads DVKVTQSSRYLVKRTGEKVFLECVQDMDHENMFWYRQDPGLGLRLIYFSYDVKMKEKGDIPEGYSVSREKKERFSLILESASTNQTSMYLCASSPGDRGRGEQYFGPGTRLTVT.

V and J are TRBV28 and TRBJ1-5, with a weak D call TRBD1 (6 bases). The germline V and J ends were trimmed by 3 bases and 4 bases, with 13 bases remaining between them. The CDR3 extends over 15 amino acids. The germline CDR1 and CDR2 sequences are MDHEN and SYDVKM. The CDR3 protein is CASSFGTRGNQPQHF. The CDR3 DNA reads as TGTGCCAGCAGTTTTGGGACCAGGGGTAATCAGCCCCAGCATTTT. Variable domain in full (rest from reference TRBV28 and TRBJ1-5): DVKVTQSSRYLVKRTGEKVFLECVQDMDHENMFWYRQDPGLGLRLIYFSYDVKMKEKGDIPEGYSVSREKKERFSLILESASTNQTSMYLCASSFGTRGNQPQHFGDGTRLSIL.

V is TRBV28 and J is TRBJ2-3, with TRBD2 matching over 8 bases. The junction had 6 bases not matched to a gene; V was cut back by 5 bases and J by 2 bases. The CDR3 runs to 15 residues. The germline V gene has CDR1 MDHEN and CDR2 SYDVKM. CDR3 loop: CASSASLADTDTQYF. CDR3 coding DNA: TGTGCCAGCAGTGCGTCACTAGCGGACACAGATACGCAGTATTTT.

The chain links TRBV30 to TRBJ2-5, with D perhaps matching TRBD2 (5 bases). Trimming took 0 bases from V and 3 from J, leaving 11 bases between them. There are 14 residues in the CDR3. Germline V gene data show CDR1 as GTSNPN and CDR2 as SVGIG (reference sequence). CDR3 in amino acids: CAWSVGVGKETQYF. CDR3 sequence (DNA): TGTGCCTGGAGTGTGGGAGTAGGAAAAGAGACCCAGTACTTC.

The chain links TRBV10-2 to TRBJ2-7; a possible D gene is TRBD1 (6 bases). V dropped 4 bases and J dropped 3 bases, with 10 bases sitting between them. The CDR3 extends over 13 amino acids. Germline assignment: CDR1 WSHSY and CDR2 SAAADI. CDR3 nucleotides: TGCGCCAGCAGTGTAACAGGGCTCTACGAGCAGTACTTC. This sequence encodes CASSVTGLYEQYF.

J is TRBJ2-7 and V is TRBV6-5; TRBD2 matches at 10 bases. The length of the CDR3 is 15 residues. Germline V lookup: CDR1 MNHEY, CDR2 SVGAGI. The V and J ends lost 6 bases and 2 bases, in that order; junction bases with no gene match: 7. CDR3: CASSRAGGPTYEQYF. In nucleotides, the CDR3 is TGTGCCAGCAGCAGAGCGGGAGGGCCCACCTACGAGCAGTACTTC.